One sample yielded the 13 T cell receptor beta chains listed below, sequenced in a study of cytomegalovirus exposure and HLA in healthy donors. Primers included in the PCR were 60 Vbeta and 13 Jbeta primers. Data came from immunoSEQ multiplex PCR; TCRdb stores just in-frame clones and leaves some out. Of roughly 200,000 clones listed, 80% were seen once; the top ten hold under 0.8%. The specimen was PBMCs. The receptor source for this set is a boy under 18 in good health and CMV-seronegative.

The rearrangement uses TRBV9 and TRBJ2-6, with 7 bases fitting TRBD1. The CDR3 is 15 amino acids. After removal of 7 bases from V and 0 bases from J, the junction contained 4 bases not matched to a gene. Germline V gives CDR1 SGDLS, CDR2 YYNGEE. The CDR3 bases are TGTGCCAGCGGTAGACAGGGCTCTGGGGCCAACGTCCTGACTTTC. Its protein product is CASGRQGSGANVLTF.

Of note for this clone: Other DNA variants within this sample encode the same CDR3. V and J are TRBV19 and TRBJ2-1; TRBD1 aligns across 7 bases. The CDR3 runs to 13 residues. V shed 5 bases, J shed 3 bases, and the junction held 1 base outside the gene matches. CDR1 and CDR2 (germline): LNHDA, SQIVND (reference sequence). CDR3 amino acids: CASSRDSYNEQFF. CDR3 DNA: TGTGCCAGTAGTCGGGACAGCTACAATGAGCAGTTCTTC.

This chain connects TRBV18 to TRBJ2-7, with 15 bases identical to TRBD2. V was pared by 3 bases and J by 3 bases, with 21 bases of the junction left unmatched. Germline loops: CDR1 KGHSH, CDR2 LQKENI. This CDR3 is 22 amino acids long. CDR3 protein: CASSPTGGTSGGHGNTLYEQYF. For the CDR3, the DNA is TGTGCCAGCTCACCGACCGGCGGGACTAGCGGGGGGCATGGGAACACTCTCTACGAGCAGTACTTC.

The chain is built from TRBV5-1 and TRBJ2-1; no clear D. V was trimmed by 1 base and J by 1 base, leaving 6 bases between them. The germline gives CDR1 SGHRS, CDR2 YFSETQ. CDR3 length equals 14 residues. CDR3 DNA sequence: TGCGCCAGCAGCTTGTACTCTTCCTACAATGAGCAGTTCTTC. Translated: CASSLYSSYNEQFF. Variable domain in full (rest from reference TRBV5-1 and TRBJ2-1): KAGVTQTPRYLIKTRGQQVTLSCSPISGHRSVSWYQQTPGQGLQFLFEYFSETQRNKGNFPGRFSGRQFSNSRSEMNVSTLELGDSALYLCASSLYSSYNEQFFGPGTRLTVL.

V usage is TRBV11-2 and J usage is TRBJ2-2; possible D gene TRBD2, 6 bases. V dropped 8 bases and J dropped 3 bases, with 19 bases sitting between them. Germline V gene lookup returns CDR1 SGHAT and CDR2 FQNNGV. The CDR3 is 16 amino acids. The CDR3 loop is CASGGGGSRDTGELFF. In nucleotides, the CDR3 is TGTGCCAGCGGTGGGGGAGGAAGTCGGGACACCGGGGAGCTGTTTTTT.

The rearrangement links TRBV7-2 to TRBJ1-1, with 9 bases identical to TRBD1. This CDR3 spans 15 amino acids. The trim removed 0 bases at V and 5 bases at J, leaving 4 bases unmatched. The germline V gene encodes CDR1 SGHTA and CDR2 FQGNSA. CDR3: CASSLAGQGWTEAFF. The CDR3 nucleotides are TGTGCCAGCAGCTTAGCGGGACAGGGATGGACTGAAGCTTTCTTT.

The J gene is TRBJ2-3, the V gene TRBV11-2; TRBD1 matches 7 bases. V shed 4 bases and J 2 bases; nucleotides not matched to a gene: 12. In germline, CDR1 is SGHAT, CDR2 FQNNGV. The CDR3 runs to 17 residues. The CDR3 here is CASSSKRDSLSTDTQYF. Here the CDR3 DNA reads TGTGCCAGCAGCTCAAAACGGGACAGCCTATCCACAGATACGCAGTATTTT.

This chain connects TRBV7-5 to TRBJ1-4. TRBV7-5 is a documented pseudogene. The CDR3 sequence is 15 residues long. The CDR3 DNA reads TGTGCCAGAAGCTGGACGGATGGGACTTGGGGTAGACTGTTTTTT. Its translation is CARSWTDGTWGRLFF.

V and J are TRBV6-5 and TRBJ2-7; 11 nucleotides line up with TRBD2. This CDR3 spans 15 amino acids. CDR1 is MNHEY and CDR2 is SVGAGI in the germline V gene. Unmatched junction bases numbered 6, after V lost 6 bases and J lost 2 bases. CDR3 amino acids: CASRAETSGTYEQYF. CDR3 coding DNA: TGTGCCAGCAGGGCGGAGACTAGCGGGACCTACGAGCAGTACTTC.

This clone was seen once. A junction end diverges from the germline sequence, so it may reflect a read error. Additional DNA sequences in this sample encode the identical CDR3. This chain uses TRBV7-8 with TRBJ2-1, with a possible D match to TRBD2 (5 bases). This CDR3 comprises 13 residues. CDR1 and CDR2 (germline): SGHVS, FQNEAQ. This CDR3 reads CASSPREYNEQFF. CDR3 DNA: TGTGCCAGCAGCCCGAGGGAATACAATGAGCAATTCTTC.

This sequence joins TRBV19 and TRBJ2-1, with D tentatively TRBD1 (6 bases). This CDR3 comprises 13 residues. The V gene's germline CDR1 is LNHDA and CDR2 SQIVND (reference sequence). The germline V and J ends were trimmed by 8 bases and 8 bases, with 16 bases remaining between them. This CDR3 reads CASADSPLYEQFF. The CDR3 nucleotides are TGTGCCAGTGCGGACAGTCCTTTGTATGAGCAGTTCTTC. Filled out from reference TRBV19 and TRBJ2-1, the complete variable domain reads DGGITQSPKYLFRKEGQNVTLSCEQNLNHDAMYWYRQDPGQGLRLIYYSQIVNDFQKGDIAEGYSVSREKKESFPLTVTSAQKNPTAFYLCASADSPLYEQFFGPGTRLTVL.

The chain uses TRBV29-1 and TRBJ2-3; D uncertain. Germline V gene data show CDR1 as SQVTM and CDR2 as ANQGSEA. There are 13 residues in the CDR3. With 0 bases removed from V and 6 bases from J, the gap between germline ends came to 10 bases. In nucleotides, the CDR3 is TGCAGCGTTGAAGATGAGGTGACCGATACGCAGTATTTT. This translates into CSVEDEVTDTQYF.

The chain couples TRBV9 to TRBJ1-5, with 7 bases identical to TRBD1. With V trimmed by 4 bases and J by 3 bases, 7 bases remained unmatched. Germline V gives CDR1 SGDLS, CDR2 YYNGEE. The CDR3 totals 15 residues. For the CDR3, the DNA is TGTGCCAGCAGCACAACAGGGGACCCCAATCAGCCCCAGCATTTT. Residues: CASSTTGDPNQPQHF.